The 5 T cell receptor beta chains listed next were all sequenced from one sample in a study of T cell responses to AZD1222 COVID-19 vaccine. Data came from immunoSEQ multiplex PCR; TCRdb stores just in-frame clones and leaves some out. The table lists over 120,000 clones, roughly 93% of them singletons. Sequenced here: peripheral blood, sampled on day 0 of AZD1222 vaccination. These receptors were taken from an adult in good health.

The chain is built from TRBV7-2 and TRBJ1-1; 7 positions agree with TRBD1. There are 14 residues in the CDR3. After removal of 0 bases from V and 5 bases from J, the junction contained 3 bases not matched to a gene. CDR1 is SGHTA, CDR2 FQGNSA, per germline. The CDR3 nucleotides are TGTGCCAGCAGCTTAGCGGACAGGAGGACTGAAGCTTTCTTT. This encodes CASSLADRRTEAFF. The full variable domain, rest sourced from reference TRBV7-2 and TRBJ1-1, is GAGVSQSPSNKVTEKGKDVELRCDPISGHTALYWYRQSLGQGLEFLIYFQGNSAPDKSGLPSDRFSAERTGGSVSTLTIQRTQQEDSAVYLCASSLADRRTEAFFGQGTRLTVV.

The chain uses TRBV2 and TRBJ2-7, with D hard to call. Germline CDR1 reads SNHLY; CDR2 reads FYNNEI. The V end lost 4 bases, the J end lost 3 bases, and 7 bases lay between the germline ends. CDR3 size: 12 residues. The CDR3 DNA follows: TGTGCCAGCAGTGTTTATTACTACGAGCAGTACTTC. Its translation: CASSVYYYEQYF.

The chain is built from TRBV5-4 and TRBJ2-3; perhaps D is TRBD1 or TRBD2 (5 bases each). V shed 6 bases and J shed 2 bases, with 16 bases lying between them. Looked up from germline, CDR1 is SGHNT and CDR2 is YYREEE (reference sequence). The CDR3 loop spans 15 amino acids. Here the CDR3 DNA reads TGTGCCAGCACCTCTCATACAGGACTCACAGATACGCAGTATTTT. Translation: CASTSHTGLTDTQYF. Variable domain in full (rest from reference TRBV5-4 and TRBJ2-3): ETGVTQSPTHLIKTRGQQVTLRCSSQSGHNTVSWYQQALGQGPQFIFQYYREEENGRGNFPPRFSGLQFPNYSSELNVNALELDDSALYLCASTSHTGLTDTQYFGPGTRLTVL.

The sample holds one count of this clone. The rearrangement uses TRBV30 and TRBJ1-4; maybe TRBD1 (6 bases). CDR1 GTSNPN and CDR2 SVGIG come from the germline V gene (reference sequence). With 2 bases removed from V and 5 bases from J, the gap between germline ends came to 12 bases. This CDR3 comprises 14 residues. The CDR3 nucleotides are TGTGCCTGGAGTACTGGGGGGCAGAATGAAAAACTGTTTTTT. Translated: CAWSTGGQNEKLFF.

The chain links TRBV9 to TRBJ1-1; 7 bases are a match to TRBD1. CDR3 length: 15 residues. The V segment lost 4 bases and the J segment 5 bases; nucleotides outside the gene matches: 11. Germline V CDR1 and CDR2: SGDLS, YYNGEE. The CDR3 spells CASSPTGAPWTEAFF. Here the CDR3 DNA reads TGTGCCAGCAGCCCAACAGGGGCGCCTTGGACTGAAGCTTTCTTT.